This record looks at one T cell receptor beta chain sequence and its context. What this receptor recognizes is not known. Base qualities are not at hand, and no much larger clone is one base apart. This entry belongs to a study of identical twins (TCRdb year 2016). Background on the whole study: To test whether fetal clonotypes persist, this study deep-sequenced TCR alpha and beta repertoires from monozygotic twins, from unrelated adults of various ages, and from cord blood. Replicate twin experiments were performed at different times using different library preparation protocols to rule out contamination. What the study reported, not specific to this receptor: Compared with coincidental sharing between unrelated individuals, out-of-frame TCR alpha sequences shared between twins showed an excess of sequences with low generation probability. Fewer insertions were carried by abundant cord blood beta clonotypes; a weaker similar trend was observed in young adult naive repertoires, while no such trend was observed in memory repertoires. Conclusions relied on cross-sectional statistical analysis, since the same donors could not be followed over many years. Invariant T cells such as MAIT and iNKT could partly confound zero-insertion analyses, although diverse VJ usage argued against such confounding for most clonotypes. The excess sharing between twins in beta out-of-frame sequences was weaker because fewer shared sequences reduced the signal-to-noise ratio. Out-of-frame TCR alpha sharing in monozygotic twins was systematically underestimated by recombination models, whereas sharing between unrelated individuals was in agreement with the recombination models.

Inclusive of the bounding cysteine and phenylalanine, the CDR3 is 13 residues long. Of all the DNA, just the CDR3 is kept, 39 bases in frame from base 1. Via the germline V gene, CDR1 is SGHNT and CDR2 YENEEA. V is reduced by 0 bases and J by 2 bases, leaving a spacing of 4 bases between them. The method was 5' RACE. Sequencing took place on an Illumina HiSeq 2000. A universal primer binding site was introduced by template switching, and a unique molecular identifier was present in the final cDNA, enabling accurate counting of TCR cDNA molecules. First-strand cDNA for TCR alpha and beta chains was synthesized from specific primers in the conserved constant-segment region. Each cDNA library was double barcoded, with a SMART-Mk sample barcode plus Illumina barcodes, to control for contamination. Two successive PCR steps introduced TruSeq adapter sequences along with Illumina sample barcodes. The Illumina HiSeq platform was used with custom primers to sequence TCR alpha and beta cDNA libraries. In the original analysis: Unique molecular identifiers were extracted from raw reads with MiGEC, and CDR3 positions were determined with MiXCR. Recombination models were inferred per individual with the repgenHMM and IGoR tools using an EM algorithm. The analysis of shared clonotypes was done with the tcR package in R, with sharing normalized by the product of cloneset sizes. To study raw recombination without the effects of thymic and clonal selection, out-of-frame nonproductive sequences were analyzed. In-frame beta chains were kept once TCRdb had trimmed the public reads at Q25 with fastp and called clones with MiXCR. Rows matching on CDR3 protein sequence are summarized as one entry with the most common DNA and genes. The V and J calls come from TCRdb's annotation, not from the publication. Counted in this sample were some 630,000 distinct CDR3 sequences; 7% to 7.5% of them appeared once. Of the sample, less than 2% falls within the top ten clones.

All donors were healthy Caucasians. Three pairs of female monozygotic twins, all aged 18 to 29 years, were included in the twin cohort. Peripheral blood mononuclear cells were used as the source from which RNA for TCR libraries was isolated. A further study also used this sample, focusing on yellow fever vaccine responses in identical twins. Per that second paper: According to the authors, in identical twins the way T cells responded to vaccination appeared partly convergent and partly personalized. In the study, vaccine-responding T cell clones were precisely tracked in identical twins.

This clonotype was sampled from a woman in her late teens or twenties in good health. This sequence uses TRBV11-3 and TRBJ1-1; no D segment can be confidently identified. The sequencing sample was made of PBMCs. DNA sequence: TGTGCCAGCAGCTTAGACCATAACACTGAAGCTTTCTTT. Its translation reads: CASSLDHNTEAFF.